This is a list of T cell receptor beta chains from one sample in a study of shared clonotypes between healthy human individuals. Clones were read by immunoSEQ multiplex PCR, and TCRdb kept only the in-frame ones, dropping some. The sample has 2,500,000 or so clones, 92% seen once. Sequencing was performed on naive CD4+ T cells from PBMCs. These receptor sequences come from a man aged 18 to 29 in good health. Some clones in this sample may be carry-over from other donors' samples. Both conserved end residues are part of each CDR3. D genes are given only for firm matches. Clone size is shown for a subset of rows, as once, few, many or a class of expanded clone.

D gene	V gene	clone size	J gene	CDR3 DNA	CDR3 protein
TRBD2	TRBV6-5	few	TRBJ2-3	TGTGCCAGCAGTGTACGGGAGGGCCGGGATACGCAGTATTTT	CASSVREGRDTQYF
NA	TRBV5-1	NA	TRBJ1-5	TGCGCCAGCAGCTTAGAGGGGCTCAGCAATCAGCCCCAGCATTTT	CASSLEGLSNQPQHF
TRBD1	TRBV7-9	NA	TRBJ1-4	TGTGCCAGCAGCTTAGGACAGGGGCCTGAAAAACTGTTTTTT	CASSLGQGPEKLFF
NA	TRBV6-5	NA	TRBJ1-1	TGTGCCAGCCATCCTGGTGCCCGGGCGGGCACTGAAGCTTTCTTT	CASHPGARAGTEAFF
NA	TRBV5-1	NA	TRBJ1-5	TGCGCCAGCAGCTTGAACGGGCCCGGTCAGCCCCAGCATTTT	CASSLNGPGQPQHF
TRBD2	TRBV7-9	NA	TRBJ2-1	TGTGCCAGCAGCCTACTAGCGGGAGTTGAGCAGTTCTTC	CASSLLAGVEQFF
TRBD1	TRBV28	NA	TRBJ1-6	TGTGCCAGCAGGACAGGGAATAATTCACCCCTCCACTTT	CASRTGNNSPLHF
NA	TRBV6-5	NA	TRBJ1-3	TGTGCCAGCAGGACCACAGGGGGAAACACCATATATTTT	CASRTTGGNTIYF
NA	TRBV30	NA	TRBJ2-5	TGTGCCTGGAGTGAGCCGGGCCGAGAGACCCAGTACTTC	CAWSEPGRETQYF
NA	TRBV29-1	NA	TRBJ2-3	TGCAGCGTCCAAGAGGGGTACAACACAGATACGCAGTATTTT	CSVQEGYNTDTQYF
TRBD2	TRBV29-1	NA	TRBJ2-5	TGCAGCGTTCGGACTAGCGGAGCCCAAGAGACCCAGTACTTC	CSVRTSGAQETQYF
NA	TRBV10-3	NA	TRBJ2-1	TGTGCCATCAGTGGGGTTAGCTCCTACAATGAGCAGTTCTTC	CAISGVSSYNEQFF
NA	TRBV19	NA	TRBJ2-3	TGTGCCAGTAGGTCGGCGAGCACAGATACGCAGTATTTT	CASRSASTDTQYF
TRBD1	TRBV6-5	NA	TRBJ2-7	TGTGCCAGCTCGGCCGCCCAGGGGGCGTTCGAGCAGTACTTC	CASSAAQGAFEQYF
NA	TRBV19	NA	TRBJ2-7	TGTGCCAGTAGTACGGAGAGGAGGCAGTACTTC	CASSTERRQYF
NA	TRBV15	once	TRBJ2-3	TGTGCCACCAGCGGACAGCTGGGAGATACGCAGTATTTT	CATSGQLGDTQYF
NA	TRBV18	NA	TRBJ2-3	TGTGCCAGCTCACCCACTCCGACTACCTGGGGGACAGATACGCAGTATTTT	CASSPTPTTWGTDTQYF
TRBD1	TRBV5-4	NA	TRBJ2-2	TGTGCCAGCAGCGGAGGCGGCTTGCAGGGGGCGAACACCGGGGAGCTGTTTTTT	CASSGGGLQGANTGELFF
NA	TRBV5-1	NA	TRBJ2-7	TGCGCCAGCAGCTTGGACCCTGGACGGACCTACGAGCAGTACTTC	CASSLDPGRTYEQYF
NA	TRBV4-3	NA	TRBJ2-7	TGCGCCAGCAGCCAAGACAGGGGAATCCCAGGCCAGCAGTACTTC	CASSQDRGIPGQQYF
NA	TRBV7-2	NA	TRBJ2-3	TGTGCCAGCAGCCCCACTTATAGGACAGATACGCAGTATTTT	CASSPTYRTDTQYF
NA	TRBV13	NA	TRBJ1-3	TGTGCCACCACAGACAGTGGCTCTGGAAACACCATATATTTT	CATTDSGSGNTIYF
NA	TRBV5-1	NA	TRBJ1-5	TGCGCCAGCAGCTTGGCCTCGGGGGACAATCAGCCCCAGCATTTT	CASSLASGDNQPQHF
NA	TRBV9	NA	TRBJ1-1	TGTGCCAGCAGCGTAGGGTTCGCATCGAACACTGAAGCTTTCTTT	CASSVGFASNTEAFF
NA	TRBV5-1	NA	TRBJ2-7	TGCGCCAGCAGCTTGGGGACGGTGTTCTCCTACGAGCAGTACTTC	CASSLGTVFSYEQYF
NA	TRBV2	NA	TRBJ1-1	TGTGCCAGCAGTGGGTCTTCAGGGAGGACTGAAGCTTTCTTT	CASSGSSGRTEAFF